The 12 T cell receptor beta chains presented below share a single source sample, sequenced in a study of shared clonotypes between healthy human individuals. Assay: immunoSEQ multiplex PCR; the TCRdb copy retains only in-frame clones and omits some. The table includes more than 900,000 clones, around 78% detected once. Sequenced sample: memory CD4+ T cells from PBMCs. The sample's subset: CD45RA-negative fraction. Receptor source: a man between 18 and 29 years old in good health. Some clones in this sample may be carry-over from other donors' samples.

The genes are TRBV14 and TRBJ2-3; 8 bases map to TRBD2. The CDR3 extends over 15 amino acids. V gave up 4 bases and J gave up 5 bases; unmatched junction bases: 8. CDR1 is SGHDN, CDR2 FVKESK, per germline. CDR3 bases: TGTGCCAGCAGCCGGGCGGGAGGAGGTGTAGATACGCAGTATTTT. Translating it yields CASSRAGGGVDTQYF.

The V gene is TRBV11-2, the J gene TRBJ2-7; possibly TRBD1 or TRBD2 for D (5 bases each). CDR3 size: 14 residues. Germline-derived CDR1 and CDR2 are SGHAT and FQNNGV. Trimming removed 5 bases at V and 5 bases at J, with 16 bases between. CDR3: CASSPGLGFDEQYF. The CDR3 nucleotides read TGTGCCAGCAGCCCGGGGCTGGGGTTCGACGAGCAGTACTTC.

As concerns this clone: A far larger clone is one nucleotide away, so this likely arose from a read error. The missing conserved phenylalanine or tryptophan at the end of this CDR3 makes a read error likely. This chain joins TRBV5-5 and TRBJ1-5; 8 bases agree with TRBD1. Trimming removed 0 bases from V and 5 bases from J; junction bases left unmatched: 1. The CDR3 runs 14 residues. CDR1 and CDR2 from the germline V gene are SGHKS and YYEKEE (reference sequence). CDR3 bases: TGTGCCAGCAGCTTGGCAGGGGGCGATCAGCCCCAGCATTCT. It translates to CASSLAGGDQPQHS.

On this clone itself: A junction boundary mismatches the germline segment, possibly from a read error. As DNA, the CDR3 is TGTGCCAGCAGCGTAGGGATTTCCTACGAGCAGTACTTC. It is translated as CASSVGISYEQYF. This rearrangement joins TRBV13 to TRBJ2-7; D unresolved. Per germline, CDR1 PRHDT and CDR2 FYEKMQ (reference sequence). The CDR3 runs 13 residues. The variable domain in full, completed from reference TRBV13 and TRBJ2-7, reads AAGVIQSPRHLIKEKRETATLKCYPIPRHDTVYWYQQGPGQDPQFLISFYEKMQSDKGSIPDRFSAQQFSDYHSELNMSSLELGDSALYFCASSVGISYEQYFGPGTRLTVT.

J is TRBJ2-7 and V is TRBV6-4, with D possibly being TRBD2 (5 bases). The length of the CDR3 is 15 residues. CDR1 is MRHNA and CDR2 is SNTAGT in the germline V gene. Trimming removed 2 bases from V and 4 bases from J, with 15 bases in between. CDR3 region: CASSDREREKYEQYF. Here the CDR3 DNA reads TGTGCCAGCAGTGACCGGGAACGGGAAAAGTACGAGCAGTACTTC.

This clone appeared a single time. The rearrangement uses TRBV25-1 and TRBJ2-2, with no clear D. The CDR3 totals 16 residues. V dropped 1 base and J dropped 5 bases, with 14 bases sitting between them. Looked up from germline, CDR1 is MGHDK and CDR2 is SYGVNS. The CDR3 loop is CASSEFAGSLTGELFF. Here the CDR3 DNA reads TGTGCCAGCAGTGAATTCGCTGGCAGCCTTACCGGGGAGCTGTTTTTT.

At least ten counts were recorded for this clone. This chain's CDR3 is CASSYSGTGANVLTF. The CDR3 DNA reads TGTGCCAGTAGTTATTCAGGGACTGGGGCCAACGTCCTGACTTTC. The chain joins TRBV19 to TRBJ2-6; the D gene is possibly TRBD1 (5 bases). The germline V and J ends were trimmed by 5 bases and 2 bases, with 10 bases remaining between them. In germline, CDR1 is LNHDA, CDR2 SQIVND (reference sequence). This CDR3 is built from 15 residues.

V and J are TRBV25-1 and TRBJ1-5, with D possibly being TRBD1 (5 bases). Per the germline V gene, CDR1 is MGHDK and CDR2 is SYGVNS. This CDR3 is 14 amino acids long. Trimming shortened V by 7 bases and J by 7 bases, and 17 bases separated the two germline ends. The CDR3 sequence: CASTPAGSEQPQHF. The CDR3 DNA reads TGTGCCAGCACCCCGGCAGGGTCGGAACAGCCCCAGCATTTT.

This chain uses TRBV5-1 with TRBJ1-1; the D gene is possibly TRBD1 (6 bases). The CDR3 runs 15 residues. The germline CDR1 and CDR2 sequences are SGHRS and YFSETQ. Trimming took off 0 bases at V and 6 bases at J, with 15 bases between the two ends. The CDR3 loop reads CASSLAMGAGAEAFF. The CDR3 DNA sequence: TGCGCCAGCAGCTTGGCGATGGGGGCGGGGGCTGAAGCTTTCTTT.

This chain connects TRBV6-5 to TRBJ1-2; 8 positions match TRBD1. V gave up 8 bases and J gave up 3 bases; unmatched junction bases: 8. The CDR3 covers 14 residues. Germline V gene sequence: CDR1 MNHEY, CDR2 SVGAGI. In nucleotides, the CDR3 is TGTGCCAGCGGGAGGGCAGGGGGCGACTATGGCTACACCTTC. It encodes CASGRAGGDYGYTF.

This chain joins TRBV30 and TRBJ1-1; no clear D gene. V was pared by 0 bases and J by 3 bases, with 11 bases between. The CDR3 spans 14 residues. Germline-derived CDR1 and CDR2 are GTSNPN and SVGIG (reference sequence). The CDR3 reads CAWSVRWADTEAFF. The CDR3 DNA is TGTGCCTGGAGTGTACGGTGGGCGGACACTGAAGCTTTCTTT.

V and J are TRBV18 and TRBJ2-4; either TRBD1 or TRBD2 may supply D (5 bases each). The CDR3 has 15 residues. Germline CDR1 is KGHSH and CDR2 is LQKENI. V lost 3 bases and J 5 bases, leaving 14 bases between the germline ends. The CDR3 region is CASSPQGTAENIQYF. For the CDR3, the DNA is TGTGCCAGCTCACCCCAGGGAACAGCGGAAAACATTCAGTACTTC. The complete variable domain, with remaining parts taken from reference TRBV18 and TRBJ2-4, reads NAGVMQNPRHLVRRRGQEARLRCSPMKGHSHVYWYRQLPEEGLKFMVYLQKENIIDESGMPKERFSAEFPKEGPSILRIQQVVRGDSAAYFCASSPQGTAENIQYFGAGTRLSVL.